Listed below are T cell receptor beta chains from one sample, sequenced in a study of blood T cells in healthy people across ages. Via MiXCR, TCRdb re-called the 5' RACE reads, giving one row per CDR3 protein. The repertoire holds 1.5 million to 2 million distinct CDR3 sequences, with roughly 49% as singletons. The sequenced material came from blood. The source is a middle-aged woman in good health. CDR3s include the opening cysteine and the closing phenylalanine or tryptophan. A D gene is named only where the DNA matches it firmly. Part of the rows lack a size; the others show once, few, many or a class for expanded clones.

clone_size	v_call	j_call	d_call	cdr3_aa	cdr3_nt
once	TRBV11-2	TRBJ1-1	-	CASSLGHLRSTEAFF	TGTGCCAGCAGCTTAGGACACCTCAGAAGCACTGAAGCTTTCTTT
-	TRBV6-6	TRBJ2-3	-	CASSYGGGKTSTDTQYF	TGTGCCAGCAGTTATGGCGGGGGCAAGACTAGCACAGATACGCAGTATTTT
once	TRBV5-1	TRBJ2-3	TRBD1	CASSLRDRSTDTQYF	TGCGCCAGCAGCCTGAGGGACAGAAGCACAGATACGCAGTATTTT
once	TRBV28	TRBJ2-7	-	CASSPWGGSFPYEQYF	TGTGCCAGCAGCCCATGGGGCGGTAGCTTCCCCTACGAGCAGTACTTC
-	TRBV5-1	TRBJ2-7	TRBD1	CASSLAPGTGGLEQYF	TGCGCCAGCAGCTTGGCTCCCGGGACAGGGGGCCTCGAGCAGTACTTC
-	TRBV4-2	TRBJ2-4	TRBD1	CASSPLKGQENIQYF	TGTGCCAGCAGCCCCCTCAAGGGACAGGAAAACATTCAGTACTTC
-	TRBV2	TRBJ2-7	-	CASSELSGTTYEQYF	TGTGCCAGCAGTGAATTGTCGGGGACAACCTACGAGCAGTACTTC
-	TRBV6-2/TRBV6-3	TRBJ2-5	-	CASSVRLHQETQYF	TGTGCCAGCAGTGTAAGACTCCATCAAGAGACCCAGTACTTC
few	TRBV20-1	TRBJ2-7	TRBD1	CSATQGQGGNEQYF	TGCAGTGCTACGCAGGGACAGGGGGGCAACGAGCAGTACTTC
few	TRBV4-2	TRBJ2-3	-	CASSQVQGDTQYF	TGTGCCAGCAGCCAAGTACAGGGAGATACGCAGTATTTT
-	TRBV2	TRBJ1-5	-	CASSGQFSSQPQHF	TGTGCCAGCAGTGGACAGTTCTCGAGTCAGCCCCAGCATTTT
few	TRBV29-1	TRBJ2-3	TRBD2	CSAGLEAPDTQYF	TGCAGCGCTGGACTAGAGGCTCCAGATACGCAGTATTTT
-	TRBV5-1	TRBJ2-5	TRBD2	CASSTPGRAETQYF	TGCGCCAGCAGCACTCCGGGGAGGGCAGAGACCCAGTACTTC
-	TRBV4-3	TRBJ1-1	TRBD1	CASGRDSSNTEAFF	TGCGCCAGCGGACGGGACAGCTCGAACACTGAAGCTTTCTTT
-	TRBV7-6	TRBJ2-3	TRBD2	CASSSQRLAGAKSSTDTQYF	TGTGCCAGCAGCTCCCAGAGGCTAGCGGGGGCGAAATCTAGCACAGATACGCAGTATTTT
few	TRBV6-5	TRBJ1-6	-	CASSYRGGASYNSPLHF	TGTGCCAGCAGTTACAGGGGGGGTGCCTCCTATAATTCACCCCTCCACTTT
-	TRBV7-3	TRBJ2-1	-	CASTIKRFLYNEQFF	TGTGCCAGCACCATAAAGAGGTTCCTTTACAATGAGCAGTTCTTC
-	TRBV6-5	TRBJ2-1	-	CASHTPAGHEQFF	TGTGCCAGCCACACCCCCGCCGGGCATGAGCAGTTCTTC
-	TRBV7-2	TRBJ1-5	-	CASSPGRDHQPQHF	TGTGCCAGCAGCCCCGGCAGGGACCATCAGCCCCAGCATTTT
-	TRBV12-3/TRBV12-4	TRBJ2-1	-	CASSFDLRKTNEQFF	TGTGCCAGCAGTTTTGACCTACGAAAGACCAATGAGCAGTTCTTC
-	TRBV7-2	TRBJ2-1	-	CASSPGTETEQFF	TGTGCCAGCAGCCCAGGGACTGAAACTGAGCAGTTCTTC
-	TRBV7-2	TRBJ2-5	TRBD2	CASREGRMGLAGSRQETQYF	TGTGCCAGCCGCGAAGGCAGAATGGGACTAGCGGGGAGTAGGCAAGAGACCCAGTACTTC
-	TRBV5-5	TRBJ2-7	TRBD1	CASSLSQGVGEQYF	TGTGCCAGCAGCTTGAGTCAGGGGGTTGGCGAGCAGTACTTC
-	TRBV6-2/TRBV6-3	TRBJ2-3	TRBD2	CASGTSYPQYF	TGTGCCAGCGGGACTAGCTACCCGCAGTATTTT
few	TRBV10-3	TRBJ1-2	TRBD1	CAISAATTTGGDGYTF	TGTGCCATCAGCGCGGCCACCACGACAGGGGGGGATGGCTACACCTTC
-	TRBV7-6	TRBJ2-2	-	CASSLTMGYNTGELFF	TGTGCCAGCAGTTTAACAATGGGGTATAACACCGGGGAGCTGTTTTTT
-	TRBV3-1	TRBJ2-5	TRBD1	CASTLGQGIGETQYF	TGTGCCAGCACCCTGGGACAGGGGATAGGGGAGACCCAGTACTTC
many	TRBV7-4	TRBJ2-5	-	CASSPQPGTSQETQYF	TGTGCCAGCAGCCCTCAACCCGGGACATCTCAAGAGACCCAGTACTTC
few	TRBV20-1	TRBJ2-7	TRBD1	CSARGQGSSYNEQYF	TGCAGTGCTAGAGGACAGGGGAGCTCCTACAATGAGCAGTACTTC
-	TRBV20-1	TRBJ1-2	TRBD1	CSARLQGTNYGYTF	TGCAGTGCTAGACTACAGGGGACTAACTATGGCTACACCTTC
few	TRBV4-1	TRBJ2-3	TRBD2	CASSQDPPGGRINTQYF	TGCGCCAGCAGCCAAGATCCCCCGGGGGGGCGAATAAATACGCAGTATTTT
-	TRBV4-2	TRBJ1-3	-	CASSQDSTAYSGNTIYF	TGTGCCAGCAGCCAAGATTCTACGGCCTACTCTGGAAACACCATATATTTT
few	TRBV27	TRBJ2-1	TRBD1	CASSRDRGVNEQFF	TGTGCCAGTAGCCGGGACAGGGGGGTGAATGAGCAGTTCTTC
-	TRBV28	TRBJ2-7	TRBD1	CASSLSGQGTSYEQYF	TGTGCCAGCAGTCTGTCGGGACAGGGGACCTCCTACGAGCAGTACTTC
few	TRBV7-2	TRBJ1-2	-	CASSHGGARGYTF	TGTGCCAGCAGCCATGGTGGGGCGCGGGGCTACACCTTC
-	TRBV28	TRBJ2-4	-	CASSYQGTKNIQYF	TGTGCCAGCAGTTACCAGGGGACTAAAAACATTCAGTACTTC
-	TRBV2	TRBJ2-3	-	CATQGTDTQYF	TGTGCCACCCAGGGCACAGATACGCAGTATTTT
-	TRBV13	TRBJ2-7	-	CASSSGQDAYEQYF	TGTGCCAGCAGCTCGGGACAAGACGCCTACGAGCAGTACTTC
-	TRBV7-6	TRBJ2-7	-	CASSLYPLDRSLNYEQYF	TGTGCCAGCAGCCTCTACCCCCTCGACAGAAGTCTTAACTACGAGCAGTACTTC
few	TRBV20-1	TRBJ1-2	TRBD1	CSANRGHGYTF	TGCAGTGCAAACAGGGGGCATGGCTACACCTTC
-	TRBV18	TRBJ2-1	TRBD2	CASSPRIAGEGGNEQFF	TGTGCCAGCTCACCAAGGATAGCGGGGGAAGGAGGCAATGAGCAGTTCTTC
few	TRBV27	TRBJ2-5	TRBD2	CASSRLAQQETQYF	TGTGCCAGCAGCCGACTAGCGCAACAAGAGACCCAGTACTTC
-	TRBV19	TRBJ2-4	-	CASTRGPGQNIQYF	TGTGCCAGTACCCGGGGCCCAGGCCAAAACATTCAGTACTTC
few	TRBV7-3	TRBJ1-2	TRBD1	CASSTQGARFYGYTF	TGTGCCAGCAGCACGCAGGGGGCGCGATTCTATGGCTACACCTTC
-	TRBV4-3	TRBJ2-7	-	CASSQDAGGYEQYF	TGCGCCAGCAGCCAAGATGCGGGTGGGTACGAGCAGTACTTC
-	TRBV5-1	TRBJ1-1	-	CASSPRGQNTEAFF	TGCGCCAGCAGCCCCCGGGGACAGAACACTGAAGCTTTCTTT
-	TRBV6-5	TRBJ2-1	TRBD2	CATHRTSGGSGEQFF	TGTGCCACCCACCGGACTAGCGGGGGGTCTGGCGAGCAGTTCTTC
few	TRBV20-1	TRBJ2-5	TRBD2	CSVGGGPQETQYF	TGCAGTGTTGGCGGGGGGCCCCAAGAGACCCAGTACTTC
many	TRBV5-1	TRBJ2-3	TRBD1	CASSPDRGDTQYF	TGCGCCAGCAGTCCGGACAGGGGTGACACGCAGTATTTT
-	TRBV7-2	TRBJ2-5	-	CASSLDGHSQETQYF	TGTGCCAGCAGCTTAGATGGTCACAGCCAAGAGACCCAGTACTTC
-	TRBV7-9	TRBJ2-5	-	CTSSAGTSGKETQYF	TGTACCAGCAGCGCTGGGACTTCGGGTAAAGAGACCCAGTACTTC
few	TRBV5-1	TRBJ2-1	-	CASSLAGEDEQFF	TGCGCCAGCAGCTTGGCAGGGGAGGATGAGCAGTTCTTC
-	TRBV9	TRBJ2-3	-	CASSVGVGGPQNTQYF	TGTGCCAGCAGCGTAGGTGTGGGGGGGCCTCAAAATACGCAGTATTTT
once	TRBV7-2	TRBJ1-5	-	CASSSAGVGNQPQHF	TGTGCCAGCAGCTCAGCAGGGGTTGGCAATCAGCCCCAGCATTTT
few	TRBV20-1	TRBJ1-4	-	CSANRPNSANEKLFF	TGCAGTGCCAATCGCCCAAACAGCGCTAATGAAAAACTGTTTTTT